Shown below are 24 T cell receptor beta chains from a single sample sequenced in a study of cytomegalovirus exposure and HLA in healthy donors. PCR was performed using 60 Vbeta and 13 Jbeta primers. Profiling relied on immunoSEQ multiplex PCR, and the TCRdb table lists in-frame clones only, not all of them. Among under 200,000 clones, about 79% were seen once, and the ten largest hold under 7.5%. The material sequenced was PBMCs. The receptors come from a man between 45 and 60 years old in good health and CMV-seropositive.

The V call is TRBV6-1, the J call TRBJ2-7; TRBD2 aligns across 16 bases. The junction had 6 bases not matched to a gene; V was cut back by 6 bases and J by 7 bases. The CDR3 extends over 15 amino acids. Germline V gene data show CDR1 as MNHNS and CDR2 as SASEGT. The CDR3 region has the DNA TGTGCCAGCAGCTCCGGGACTAGCGGGAGGGCAGAGCAGTACGTC. It is translated as CASSSGTSGRAEQYV.

V gene TRBV7-7 combines with J gene TRBJ1-1; a possible D gene is TRBD1 (5 bases). V was clipped by 5 bases and J by 4 bases, with 23 bases between them. CDR3 size: 17 residues. The germline V gene encodes CDR1 SSHAT and CDR2 FNYEAQ (reference sequence). CDR3 bases: TGTGCCAGCAGCCCCCTTCGCGTGGGGGGGATAAGCACTGAAGCTTTCTTT. It yields the protein CASSPLRVGGISTEAFF.

On this clone itself: The same CDR3 can be traced to other DNA sequences in this sample. The chain is built from TRBV5-4 and TRBJ2-2; 11 positions agree with TRBD2. Germline CDR1 SGHNT, CDR2 YYREEE (reference sequence). The trim removed 0 bases at V and 2 bases at J, leaving 0 bases unmatched. The CDR3 runs to 16 residues. The CDR3 bases are TGTGCCAGCAGCTTGGGACTAGCGGGAAACACCGGGGAGCTGTTTTTT. Translating gives CASSLGLAGNTGELFF.

The chain uses TRBV2 and TRBJ1-5; D gene ambiguous. V lost 3 bases, J lost 1 base, and 7 bases lay in between. From germline, CDR1 is SNHLY and CDR2 FYNNEI. This CDR3 is built from 14 residues. For the CDR3, the DNA is TGTGCCAGCAGTGATGCGGCGAGCAATCAGCCCCAGCATTTT. Its protein product is CASSDAASNQPQHF.

This chain links TRBV10-1 with TRBJ1-4; unclear D gene. Germline V gene sequence: CDR1 WNHNN, CDR2 SYGVQD (reference sequence). The V and J ends lost 6 bases and 3 bases respectively, with 8 bases between them. This CDR3 comprises 13 residues. CDR3 in DNA: TGCGCCAGCAGCTCCGTCCCTAATGAAAAACTGTTTTTT. Translated: CASSSVPNEKLFF.

V gene TRBV6-5 combines with J gene TRBJ1-2; TRBD1 agrees at 9 bases. V lost 7 bases to trimming and J lost 1 base; unmatched junction nucleotides: 7. Germline V lookup: CDR1 MNHEY, CDR2 SVGAGI. CDR3 length: 15 residues. The CDR3 bases are TGTGCCAGCATTCAACTGACAGGGGGTAACTATGGCTACACCTTC. Residues: CASIQLTGGNYGYTF.

The chain links TRBV5-1 to TRBJ2-3, with D perhaps TRBD2 (5 bases). CDR1 is SGHRS, CDR2 YFSETQ, per germline. CDR3 length equals 18 residues. Trimming removed 0 bases from V and 3 bases from J, with 20 bases in between. The CDR3, as DNA: TGCGCCAGCAGCTTGGTAACGTCCGGGATTAGATCGACAGATACGCAGTATTTT. It encodes CASSLVTSGIRSTDTQYF.

The chain employs TRBV5-6 and TRBJ1-1; 11 nucleotides match TRBD1. V lost 4 bases and J lost 1; bases outside the gene matches: 6. CDR3 length equals 16 residues. The V gene's germline CDR1 is SGHDT and CDR2 YYEEEE. The CDR3 DNA follows: TGTGCCAGCAGCCAGGACAGGGGGCGGAGGAACACTGAAGCTTTCTTT. The encoded protein is CASSQDRGRRNTEAFF. The variable domain in full, completed from reference TRBV5-6 and TRBJ1-1, reads DAGVTQSPTHLIKTRGQQVTLRCSPKSGHDTVSWYQQALGQGPQFIFQYYEEEERQRGNFPDRFSGHQFPNYSSELNVNALLLGDSALYLCASSQDRGRRNTEAFFGQGTRLTVV.

The chain is built from TRBV11-3 and TRBJ1-1, with D uncertain. The CDR3 spans 13 residues. The V end lost 5 bases, the J end lost 1 base, and 8 bases lay between the germline ends. CDR1 is SGHNT, CDR2 YENEEA, per germline. CDR3 region: CASSLYRNTEAFF. As DNA, the CDR3 is TGTGCCAGCAGCCTCTACAGGAACACTGAAGCTTTCTTT. Together with reference TRBV11-3 and TRBJ1-1, the CDR3 gives the full variable domain: EAGVVQSPRYKIIEKKQPVAFWCNPISGHNTLYWYLQNLGQGPELLIRYENEEAVDDSQLPKDRFSAERLKGVDSTLKIQPAELGDSAVYLCASSLYRNTEAFFGQGTRLTVV.

The rearrangement joins TRBV30 to TRBJ2-3, with TRBD1 matching over 7 bases. Germline V gene data show CDR1 as GTSNPN and CDR2 as SVGIG (reference sequence). V lost 5 bases and J lost 4; bases outside the gene matches: 12. The CDR3 has 15 amino acids. CDR3 bases: TGTGCCTGGGAGCCGGGACAGCCAGTCGCAGATACGCAGTATTTT. It specifies CAWEPGQPVADTQYF. The variable domain in full, with the rest retrieved from reference TRBV30 and TRBJ2-3, is SQTIHQWPATLVQPVGSPLSLECTVEGTSNPNLYWYRQAAGRGLQLLFYSVGIGQISSEVPQNLSASRPQDRQFILSSKKLLLSDSGFYLCAWEPGQPVADTQYFGPGTRLTVL.

The genes are TRBV11-2 and TRBJ2-1; 9 bases agree with TRBD1. CDR1 is SGHAT, CDR2 FQNNGV, per germline. Trimming at V came to 1 base and at J to 11 bases, leaving 9 bases not matched to a gene. CDR3 size: 15 residues. The CDR3 loop reads CASSLVGTGYAQQFF. The CDR3 bases are TGTGCCAGCAGCTTAGTGGGGACAGGGTATGCCCAGCAGTTCTTC.

This clone was recorded only once. This chain joins TRBV18 and TRBJ1-2, with D uncertain. The CDR3 covers 13 residues. The germline gives CDR1 KGHSH, CDR2 LQKENI. With 5 bases removed from V and 8 bases from J, the gap between germline ends came to 15 bases. CDR3 coding DNA: TGTGCCAGCTCAGCAAGGGAGGGCGAAGGCTACACCTTC. This codes for CASSAREGEGYTF.

The rearrangement joins TRBV2 to TRBJ1-1; D is unclear. V dropped 4 bases and J dropped 8 bases, with 8 bases sitting between them. This CDR3 has 11 amino acids. Germline V gives CDR1 SNHLY, CDR2 FYNNEI. CDR3 sequence: CASSAVAEAFF. CDR3 DNA: TGTGCCAGCAGTGCCGTGGCCGAAGCTTTCTTT. Full variable domain (outside the CDR3, taken from reference TRBV2 and TRBJ1-1): EPEVTQTPSHQVTQMGQEVILRCVPISNHLYFYWYRQILGQKVEFLVSFYNNEISEKSEIFDDQFSVERPDGSNFTLKIRSTKLEDSAMYFCASSAVAEAFFGQGTRLTVV.

The chain couples TRBV19 to TRBJ1-5, with D perhaps TRBD1 (5 bases). The CDR3 totals 16 residues. V gave up 9 bases and J gave up 2 bases, with 20 bases separating them. The germline V gene has CDR1 LNHDA and CDR2 SQIVND (reference sequence). As DNA, the CDR3 is TGTGCCAGCCTCAGAGGCGGGGGTAGGGGCAATCAGCCCCAGCATTTT. It codes for CASLRGGGRGNQPQHF. Full variable domain (rest looked up from reference TRBV19 and TRBJ1-5): DGGITQSPKYLFRKEGQNVTLSCEQNLNHDAMYWYRQDPGQGLRLIYYSQIVNDFQKGDIAEGYSVSREKKESFPLTVTSAQKNPTAFYLCASLRGGGRGNQPQHFGDGTRLSIL.

The gene calls are TRBV5-8 and TRBJ1-2; D not certain. This CDR3 contains 13 residues. V lost 7 bases and J 3 bases, leaving 13 bases between the germline ends. The germline V gene encodes CDR1 SGHTS and CDR2 YDEGEE. The CDR3 is CASGASWDYGYTF. As DNA, the CDR3 is TGTGCCAGCGGAGCCTCTTGGGACTATGGCTACACCTTC.

This chain links TRBV5-4 with TRBJ1-4, with D maybe TRBD1 (6 bases). Trimming removed 4 bases from V and 7 bases from J, with 14 bases in between. This CDR3 is 14 amino acids long. Germline V gene sequence: CDR1 SGHNT, CDR2 YYREEE (reference sequence). CDR3 DNA sequence: TGTGCCAGCAGCATGGGACAAAGGGGTGAAAAACTGTTTTTT. Translated: CASSMGQRGEKLFF.

The rearrangement uses TRBV27 and TRBJ1-1, with D possibly matching TRBD1 (5 bases). CDR1 is MNHEY and CDR2 is SMNVEV in the germline V gene (reference sequence). V lost 5 bases and J 1 base, leaving 11 bases between the germline ends. There are 14 residues in the CDR3. CDR3 sequence: CASSLTVRNTEAFF. The CDR3 nucleotides read TGTGCCAGCAGTCTGACAGTTAGGAACACTGAAGCTTTCTTT.

The chain couples TRBV14 to TRBJ2-4, with 7 positions matching TRBD1. This CDR3 contains 15 residues. Per the germline V gene, CDR1 is SGHDN and CDR2 is FVKESK. V was clipped by 0 bases and J by 7 bases; unmatched bases: 6. CDR3 sequence: CASSQDSRGWNIQYF. Here the CDR3 DNA reads TGTGCCAGCAGCCAAGATAGCAGGGGGTGGAACATTCAGTACTTC.

The chain recombines TRBV6-1 with TRBJ1-1; no clear D gene. The V gene lost 3 bases and the J gene lost 0 bases, with 11 bases spanning the gap. The CDR3 runs to 15 residues. CDR1 and CDR2 from the germline V gene are MNHNS and SASEGT. CDR3 amino acids: CASSDPDTMNTEAFF. CDR3 bases: TGTGCCAGCAGTGATCCAGACACGATGAACACTGAAGCTTTCTTT.

The gene calls are TRBV9 and TRBJ2-1; 7 nucleotides line up with TRBD2. The CDR3 covers 16 residues. V trimming: 3 bases; J trimming: 6 bases; junction bases outside the gene matches: 12. Germline V gives CDR1 SGDLS, CDR2 YYNGEE. In nucleotides, the CDR3 is TGTGCCAGCAGCGCCCCTCATGGGCGGGAGTTCAATGAGCAGTTCTTC. It yields the protein CASSAPHGREFNEQFF.

This sequence joins TRBV5-6 and TRBJ2-2; 10 bases fit TRBD2. Germline assignment: CDR1 SGHDT and CDR2 YYEEEE. The trim removed 0 bases at V and 4 bases at J, leaving 3 bases unmatched. CDR3 length: 16 residues. The CDR3 here is CASSLGLAGGTGELFF. DNA for the CDR3: TGTGCCAGCAGCTTGGGTTTAGCGGGGGGCACCGGGGAGCTGTTTTTT.

The rearrangement joins TRBV7-9 to TRBJ2-6; D might be TRBD2 (5 bases). Germline V CDR1 and CDR2: SEHNR, FQNEAQ (reference sequence). With 4 bases removed from V and 2 bases from J, the gap between germline ends came to 12 bases. The CDR3 has 16 residues. Written as DNA, the CDR3 is TGTGCCAGCAGCTCCTTAAATAGCGCTGGGGCCAACGTCCTGACTTTC. Its translation: CASSSLNSAGANVLTF.

The chain recombines TRBV6-1 with TRBJ2-2; 7 bases match TRBD1. The CDR3 runs 15 residues. Germline values: CDR1 MNHNS, CDR2 SASEGT. Germline trimming cut 5 bases from V and 4 bases from J; bases unmatched to any gene: 7. This CDR3 reads CASSPQGSGTGELFF. In nucleotides, the CDR3 is TGTGCCAGCAGTCCACAGGGGTCCGGCACCGGGGAGCTGTTTTTT.

The chain is built from TRBV6-5 and TRBJ2-5; 10 nucleotides match TRBD2. The CDR3 loop spans 16 amino acids. The junction had 6 bases not matched to a gene; V was cut back by 1 base and J by 4 bases. The germline CDR1 and CDR2 sequences are MNHEY and SVGAGI. CDR3 nucleotides: TGTGCCAGCAGTTACTGGAGCGGGGGGGCCTCAGAGACCCAGTACTTC. Translation: CASSYWSGGASETQYF.